The sequence of this T cell receptor beta chain was determined in a study of blood T cells in healthy people across ages (dated by TCRdb to between 2015 and 2016). In terms of the full investigation: In model experiments, template switching captured roughly one uniquely barcoded TCR beta cDNA molecule for every two T cells. To track age-related changes in TCR beta repertoire diversity, the study relied on deep sequencing normalized with unique cDNA molecular identifiers. Four age groups were formed from the donors: young (average about 15 years), middle-aged (less than 40), aged (62) and long-lived (roughly 81). For two donors (one aged 18 to 30 and one aged 80 or older), the study analyzed two additional independent replicas of 1 million unique cDNA reads from the same blood draw. Summary of the overall study and its limitations: As age increased, observed TCR beta diversity per million T cells dropped in a roughly linear way, and a significant reduction was already evident by age roughly 36. The long-lived group showed more naive CD4+ T cells, fewer expanded clones and increased TCR diversity than the aged group, suggesting age selection. Observed TCR beta diversity correlated strongly with the percentage of naive T cells measured by flow cytometry. Since profiling was done on bulk unsorted PBMCs, naive and antigen-experienced compartments could not be conclusively compared. Donor CMV infection status was unknown, potentially confounding age-related changes in expanded clonotypes. Total diversity estimates from one million sequenced T cells were considered lower bounds and underestimates.

The library was prepared using 5' RACE. Sequencer: Illumina HiSeq 2500. A second PCR of roughly 7 to 11 cycles was run with a J-beta primer mix and a sample-barcoded 5' primer. A template-switch 5' adaptor carrying 12 random nucleotides introduced a unique molecular identifier onto each TCR beta cDNA molecule. At least 2.5 million CDR3-containing paired-end reads were obtained from each sample. First-strand cDNA synthesis was performed from all RNA using the Mint cDNA synthesis kit, with priming by a TRBC-specific oligonucleotide. Following uracil-DNA glycosylase treatment, all cDNA underwent a first 18-cycle PCR with the universal primers M1SS and BC2_uni_R. The original methods were these. For normalization, 1 million high-quality reads were randomly selected from each sample, with every read carrying a distinct molecular identifier. Instead of being binned into consensus sequences, reads with shared molecular identifiers were discarded. MiTCR, set to a Q25 quality threshold and the strictest error-elimination algorithm, was used for CDR3 identification, clonotype clustering and error correction. A nonparametric unseen species model with Euler transformation was used to estimate a lower bound on total TCR beta diversity. The public reads were run again by TCRdb, first through fastp at Q25 and then through MiXCR, and only productive beta chains were kept. Identical CDR3 protein sequences are pooled into one entry, listed with their most common genes and DNA. It is TCRdb's table, rather than the study itself, that gives the V and J calls and clone size. This sample has about 800,000 distinct CDR3 sequences in its table, and about 25% of those were observed once. Approximately 3.7% of the sample is held by the ten biggest clonotypes.

In this sample, this clonotype turned up a few times. It has no known antigen specificity. Base-call qualities are not available, and no considerably larger clone is one nucleotide away. The donors were a few dozen Caucasian individuals from Russia, aged about 6 to 100 years, who were systemically healthy. Approximately 10 milliliters of peripheral blood were collected from each donor into EDTA-treated Vacutainer tubes. Ficoll-Paque density-gradient centrifugation was used to isolate PBMCs, with at least 6.5 million per sample. Total RNA, at least 6 micrograms per sample, was extracted from PBMCs with Trizol reagent. For every donor, an aliquot of PBMCs went through flow cytometry to measure the percentages of naive CD45RAhigh/CD27high T cells. According to the germline V gene, CDR1 reads LGHNA and CDR2 reads YNFKEQ. Including the terminal cysteine and phenylalanine, the CDR3 comprises 13 residues. Left in the record is the CDR3 DNA by itself, 39 bases read in frame from the first base. The V end loses 1 base and the J end loses 5 bases, and a stretch of 9 bases separates them.

This sample also appeared in a second study, on T cells of mothers and their children. The second source states: The donors were nine systemically healthy Caucasian individuals, made up of three mothers and their six children. cDNA synthesis used all of the extracted RNA, with roughly 1.5 ug of RNA in each 15 ul reaction. In the second PCR, sample barcodes and 2-4 random nucleotides were introduced via the M1S primer. Over 9.5 million TCR beta CDR3 reads were obtained for each mother, and approximately 3.2 million reads were obtained for each child. TCR recombination output is similarly shaped by thymic selection in related and unrelated pairs, with a minor effect exerted by inherited differences. Normalized repertoire overlap in related mother-child pairs was always slightly higher than in unrelated mother-child pairs, but the difference was never significant. With a sensitivity of approximately 92 clones per million clonotypes, no persistent microchimeric T cell clones were detected. Deep NGS was used in the study to compare the TCR beta repertoires of mothers and children and to look for features that separate related mother-child pairs from unrelated individuals. Mothers averaged approximately 40 +/- 4 years of age and children averaged approximately 11 +/- 4 years. After adapter ligation was performed with NEBNext reagents, the libraries were sequenced on an Illumina HiSeq 2000 with 100+100 nt paired-end reads. To prevent cross-contamination, the mother and child libraries were prepared a month apart and were sequenced in separate runs. For each donor, somewhere between roughly 450,000 and 2,000,000 distinct TCR beta clonotypes were identified. Naive TCR beta clonotypes were estimated from low-frequency clonotypes matched to each donor's FACS-determined naive share, without sorting.

The sequence came from a boy younger than 18 in good health. The sample was blood. The sequence is built from TRBV4-2 and TRBJ2-7; TRBD1 might be the D gene, on 6 matching bases. The CDR3: CASSQARQDEQYF. The DNA sequence is as follows: TGTGCCAGCAGCCAAGCCCGACAGGACGAGCAGTACTTC.